A single sample is the source of the 29 T cell receptor beta chains below, sequenced in a study of blood T cell repertoires in COVID-19. The method was immunoSEQ multiplex PCR; TCRdb's version includes in-frame clones alone and lacks a portion of them. The table lists under 200,000 clones, approximately 84% of them singletons, with 8.3% in the top ten. The sample taken for sequencing was peripheral blood. The receptor source for this set is a woman in her fifties or sixties with COVID-19, enrolled during active disease.

The chain is built from TRBV5-4 and TRBJ1-1; perhaps TRBD1 as D (6 bases). Germline V CDR1 and CDR2: SGHNT, YYREEE (reference sequence). The CDR3 has 12 amino acids. Trimming shortened V by 4 bases and J by 4 bases, and 8 bases separated the two germline ends. CDR3 sequence reads: CASSQQGTEAFF. CDR3 bases: TGTGCCAGCAGCCAACAGGGCACTGAAGCTTTCTTT.

This rearrangement joins TRBV18 to TRBJ1-3, with D perhaps matching TRBD1 (5 bases). Trimming pared 0 bases from V and 0 bases from J, leaving 9 bases between. The CDR3 loop spans 16 amino acids. Germline assignment: CDR1 KGHSH and CDR2 LQKENI. The CDR3 nucleotides read TGTGCCAGCTCACCACCAGGGGTCCTCTCTGGAAACACCATATATTTT. As protein: CASSPPGVLSGNTIYF.

The genes are TRBV19 and TRBJ1-1; D is perhaps TRBD1 (5 bases). The CDR3 has 14 residues. Trimming removed 5 bases from V and 1 base from J, with 11 bases in between. Germline values: CDR1 LNHDA, CDR2 SQIVND (reference sequence). CDR3 coding DNA: TGTGCCAGTAGTCCGACAGCCGAGAACACTGAAGCTTTCTTT. Encoded protein: CASSPTAENTEAFF.

The CDR3 sequence: CASSVSRANTEAFF. The CDR3 DNA reads as TGCGCCAGCAGTGTTTCCAGGGCTAACACTGAAGCTTTCTTT. The V and J genes are TRBV10-2 and TRBJ1-1; TRBD1 is a possible D gene (5 bases). CDR3 length: 14 residues. V lost 4 bases and J lost 2, with 11 bases in between. Germline-derived CDR1 and CDR2 are WSHSY and SAAADI.

CDR3 DNA: TGTGCCAGCAGCCAATTAGGGAGACACAATGAGCAGTTCTTC. Protein sequence: CASSQLGRHNEQFF. This rearrangement joins TRBV7-2 to TRBJ2-1; D may be TRBD2 (5 bases). CDR3 length equals 14 residues. With 5 bases removed from V and 5 bases from J, the gap between germline ends came to 13 bases. The V gene's germline CDR1 is SGHTA and CDR2 FQGNSA.

This clone turned up a few times. The chain recombines TRBV18 with TRBJ1-4; no clear D gene. Per germline, CDR1 KGHSH and CDR2 LQKENI. The CDR3 runs 16 residues. V gave up 1 base and J gave up 2 bases, with 11 bases separating them. CDR3 DNA sequence: TGTGCCAGCTCACCACGGCGGGGAATCACTAATGAAAAACTGTTTTTT. It yields the protein CASSPRRGITNEKLFF.

A few counts support this clone. The CDR3 spells CASSTRGSLGIVSYGYTF. The CDR3 DNA is TGTGCCAGTAGTACCCGGGGGAGTCTCGGTATTGTTTCCTATGGCTACACCTTC. J is TRBJ1-2 and V is TRBV19; D is possibly TRBD1 (5 bases). Per germline, CDR1 LNHDA and CDR2 SQIVND (reference sequence). Trimming removed 4 bases at V and 4 bases at J, with 25 bases between. The CDR3 has 18 amino acids. Filled out from reference TRBV19 and TRBJ1-2, the complete variable domain reads DGGITQSPKYLFRKEGQNVTLSCEQNLNHDAMYWYRQDPGQGLRLIYYSQIVNDFQKGDIAEGYSVSREKKESFPLTVTSAQKNPTAFYLCASSTRGSLGIVSYGYTFGSGTRLTVV.

The chain is built from TRBV3-1 (or the pseudogene TRBV3-2) and TRBJ2-7, with TRBD1 as a possible D gene (5 bases). Trimming left V 2 bases short and J 2 bases short, with 10 bases between. Germline lookup yields CDR1 LGHDT and CDR2 YNNKEL (reference sequence). This CDR3 spans 14 amino acids. This chain's CDR3 is CASSQSVGAYEQYV. In nucleotides, the CDR3 is TGTGCCAGCAGCCAATCAGTAGGGGCCTACGAGCAGTACGTC.

This clone was counted only a few times. V and J are TRBV10-1 and TRBJ2-1; TRBD1 matches 9 bases. Germline CDR1 is WNHNN and CDR2 is SYGVQD (reference sequence). With V trimmed by 8 bases and J by 6 bases, 8 bases remained unmatched. The CDR3 has 14 residues. In DNA, the CDR3 is TGCGCCAGCTCTAGTCCGGGACAGGGCAATGAGCAGTTCTTC. It translates to CASSSPGQGNEQFF.

This clone has just a few counts. V is TRBV9 and J is TRBJ1-4; the match to TRBD1 covers 11 bases. This CDR3 region has 15 residues. Per germline, CDR1 SGDLS and CDR2 YYNGEE. The J segment lost 7 bases and the V segment lost 1 base, leaving 3 bases of the junction unmatched. CDR3 nucleotides: TGTGCCAGCAGCGTACGCGGGACAGGGGGTGAAAAACTGTTTTTT. It encodes CASSVRGTGGEKLFF.

The chain employs TRBV4-1 and TRBJ1-1; 8 bases agree with TRBD1. This CDR3 comprises 13 residues. Germline CDR1 is MGHRA and CDR2 is YSYEKL. The V segment lost 5 bases and the J segment 4 bases; nucleotides outside the gene matches: 3. As DNA, the CDR3 is TGCGCCAGCAGCACAGGGGGTATCACTGAAGCTTTCTTT. Residues: CASSTGGITEAFF.

This clone showed up just a few times. The chain couples TRBV10-3 to TRBJ1-2, with D possibly TRBD1 on 5 matching bases. CDR3 length: 14 amino acids. V lost 3 bases and J 4 bases, leaving 12 bases between the germline ends. CDR1 and CDR2 from the germline V gene are ENHRY and SYGVKD. The CDR3 region has the DNA TGTGCCATCAGTGATTCCGACAGATTCTATGGCTACACCTTC. Its protein is CAISDSDRFYGYTF.

This clone was detected a few times. The chain recombines TRBV3-1 (or the pseudogene TRBV3-2) with TRBJ2-1; 9 positions match TRBD1. J lost 15 bases, V lost 4 bases, and 10 bases had no gene match. The CDR3 sequence is 13 residues long. Per germline, CDR1 LGHDT and CDR2 YNNKEL (reference sequence). The CDR3: CASSPGQGRFSFF. For the CDR3, the DNA is TGTGCCAGCAGCCCAGGACAGGGGCGTTTTTCGTTCTTC.

This clone has only one observation. As DNA, the CDR3 is TGTGCCAGCACTAAACAGGGGGTAACGAACACTGAAGCTTTCTTT. This codes for CASTKQGVTNTEAFF. This chain links TRBV2 with TRBJ1-1; 8 nucleotides align to TRBD1. In germline, CDR1 is SNHLY, CDR2 FYNNEI. V was clipped by 7 bases and J by 1 base; unmatched bases: 8. The CDR3 consists of 15 residues.

V and J are TRBV30 and TRBJ1-1; TRBD1 matches 10 bases. The CDR3 sequence is 13 residues long. The germline V gene encodes CDR1 GTSNPN and CDR2 SVGIG (reference sequence). Trimming took 5 bases from V and 6 from J; bases not matched to a gene: 6. The CDR3 region is CAWGTGAAPEAFF. The CDR3 coding sequence is TGTGCCTGGGGGACAGGGGCCGCTCCTGAAGCTTTCTTT.

This chain links TRBV10-3 with TRBJ1-2; tentatively, D is TRBD1 (5 bases). The germline V gene has CDR1 ENHRY and CDR2 SYGVKD. The CDR3 runs to 15 residues. Trimming removed 0 bases from V and 7 bases from J, with 15 bases in between. CDR3 coding DNA: TGTGCCATCAGTGAGTCGCAGGGCCAAGGTAGTGGCTACACCTTC. Protein: CAISESQGQGSGYTF.

The rearrangement links TRBV19 to TRBJ1-2, with TRBD1 identical over 8 bases. Germline CDR1 LNHDA, CDR2 SQIVND (reference sequence). V lost 4 bases, J lost 2 bases, and 3 bases stayed unmatched. The CDR3 is 14 amino acids. The CDR3 DNA reads as TGTGCCAGTAGTAATGGACAGGGAAACTATGGCTACACCTTC. Protein sequence: CASSNGQGNYGYTF.

The chain joins TRBV11-2 to TRBJ2-1; 11 positions agree with TRBD2. Germline V gene sequence: CDR1 SGHAT, CDR2 FQNNGV. The CDR3 has 15 amino acids. With V trimmed by 4 bases and J by 6 bases, 5 bases remained unmatched. The CDR3 spells CASSWASGGFNEQFF. The CDR3, as DNA: TGTGCCAGCAGCTGGGCTAGCGGGGGGTTCAATGAGCAGTTCTTC.

The gene calls are TRBV2 and TRBJ1-2; TRBD1 matches at 10 bases. The CDR3 loop spans 14 amino acids. Trimming at V came to 7 bases and at J to 7 bases, leaving 9 bases not matched to a gene. Germline CDR1 and CDR2: SNHLY and FYNNEI. The CDR3 nucleotides read TGTGCCAGCATTGTAGGGGGACAGGGGTTTGGCTACACCTTC. This translates into CASIVGGQGFGYTF.

The V gene is TRBV19, the J gene TRBJ1-1; tentative D call: TRBD1 (5 bases). CDR3 length equals 16 residues. CDR1 and CDR2 from the germline V gene are LNHDA and SQIVND (reference sequence). V lost 5 bases to trimming and J lost 1 base, with 17 bases between them. The CDR3: CASSSLSGAQNTEAFF. The CDR3 DNA sequence: TGTGCCAGTAGTTCCCTTAGTGGGGCCCAGAACACTGAAGCTTTCTTT.

The rearrangement links TRBV11-2 to TRBJ1-1; D ambiguous. In germline, CDR1 is SGHAT, CDR2 FQNNGV. The CDR3 runs to 13 residues. With 1 base removed from V and 7 bases from J, the gap between germline ends came to 10 bases. In DNA, the CDR3 is TGTGCCAGCAGCTTAGGAGTCGGTTTTGAAGCTTTCTTT. This sequence encodes CASSLGVGFEAFF. Using reference TRBV11-2 and TRBJ1-1 for the parts outside the CDR3, the full variable domain is EAGVAQSPRYKIIEKRQSVAFWCNPISGHATLYWYQQILGQGPKLLIQFQNNGVVDDSQLPKDRFSAERLKGVDSTLKIQPAKLEDSAVYLCASSLGVGFEAFFGQGTRLTVV.

The V and J genes are TRBV6-1 and TRBJ2-2; 11 bases fit TRBD2. Germline V gene sequence: CDR1 MNHNS, CDR2 SASEGT. The CDR3 extends over 16 amino acids. The junction had 5 bases not matched to a gene; V was cut back by 3 bases and J by 5 bases. This CDR3 reads CASSDYSGRETGELFF. Here the CDR3 DNA reads TGTGCCAGCAGTGACTATAGCGGGAGGGAGACCGGGGAGCTGTTTTTT.

This sequence joins TRBV24-1 and TRBJ1-3; no firm D call. V lost 3 bases to trimming and J lost 4 bases, with 9 bases between them. Germline V gene lookup returns CDR1 KGHDR and CDR2 SFDVKD. The CDR3 totals 14 residues. CDR3 region: CATSDRGRGNTIYF. CDR3 in DNA: TGTGCCACCAGTGATCGTGGCCGAGGAAACACCATATATTTT.

The CDR3 region is CASSLSTVGEQFF. CDR3 sequence (DNA): TGCGCCAGCAGCTTGAGTACGGTCGGTGAGCAGTTCTTC. The chain is built from TRBV5-1 and TRBJ2-1; D ambiguous. Germline CDR1 SGHRS, CDR2 YFSETQ. The V end was cut by 1 base, the J end by 9 bases, with 11 bases between. This CDR3 region has 13 residues.

The genes are TRBV6-5 and TRBJ1-1; D gene unclear. V lost 6 bases to trimming and J lost 2 bases, with 13 bases between them. Germline V CDR1 and CDR2: MNHEY, SVGAGI. This CDR3 is built from 14 residues. The CDR3 protein is CASSRSFGNTEAFF. CDR3 in DNA: TGTGCCAGCAGCCGGAGCTTCGGAAACACTGAAGCTTTCTTT.

The chain recombines TRBV7-9 with TRBJ1-2; TRBD1 is a possible D gene (5 bases). Looked up from germline, CDR1 is SEHNR and CDR2 is FQNEAQ (reference sequence). The CDR3 length is 13 residues. Trimming shortened V by 5 bases and J by 1 base, and 8 bases separated the two germline ends. The CDR3 here is CASSPDSNYGYTF. In DNA, the CDR3 is TGTGCCAGCAGCCCCGACAGTAACTATGGCTACACCTTC.

The J gene is TRBJ1-5, the V gene TRBV19, with D uncertain. Germline V gene lookup returns CDR1 LNHDA and CDR2 SQIVND (reference sequence). The ends were cut back, 4 bases at V and 0 bases at J, with 7 bases in the middle. The CDR3 totals 14 residues. In DNA, the CDR3 is TGTGCCAGTAGTACAGACTATAGCAATCAGCCCCAGCATTTT. This sequence encodes CASSTDYSNQPQHF.

This chain connects TRBV14 to TRBJ2-2; the match to TRBD2 covers 9 bases. Germline values: CDR1 SGHDN, CDR2 FVKESK. V lost 9 bases and J lost 4; bases outside the gene matches: 9. The CDR3 covers 15 residues. The chain's CDR3 is CASDRGGVSTGELFF. The CDR3 DNA sequence: TGTGCCAGTGACCGCGGGGGGGTGAGCACCGGGGAGCTGTTTTTT.

The chain recombines TRBV6-5 with TRBJ1-3, with a tentative D call TRBD1 (5 bases). With 9 bases removed from V and 0 bases from J, the gap between germline ends came to 12 bases. This CDR3 contains 14 residues. The V gene's germline CDR1 is MNHEY and CDR2 SVGAGI. CDR3 DNA: TGTGCCAGTAGGATGGGGGGCTCTGGAAACACCATATATTTT. As protein: CASRMGGSGNTIYF.